These T cell receptor beta chains were read from a single sample in a study of tumor-infiltrating lymphocytes in primary liver carcinoma. TCRdb analysed the multiplex PCR reads with MiXCR anew, one entry per CDR3 protein. The sample contains approximately 210,000 distinct CDR3 sequences, 65% of which appear only once. The material sequenced was peripheral blood. These receptors all stem from an older woman with primary liver carcinoma and hepatitis B virus infection. CDR3s include the opening cysteine and the closing phenylalanine or tryptophan. The order of the fields is clone size, D gene, V gene, J gene, CDR3 DNA, CDR3 protein. The D gene is left open where the match is weak. Only part of the rows carry a size: once, few, many, or a class if the clone is expanded.

>.|.|TRBV9|TRBJ1-1
TGTGCCAGCAGCGTAGGGGTGGCTATGAACACTGAAGCTTTCTTT
CASSVGVAMNTEAFF
>.|TRBD1|TRBV11-3|TRBJ2-6
TGTGCCAGCAGCTTAGTGGAGAGGGACAGCTTGGTGTTGCTCCCTGGGGCCAACGTCCTGACTTTC
CASSLVERDSLVLLPGANVLTF
>once|TRBD2|TRBV29-1|TRBJ2-6
TGCAGCGCTAGGACTAGCGGGAGTTCTGAGGTCAACGTCCTGACTTTC
CSARTSGSSEVNVLTF
>.|.|TRBV4-2|TRBJ2-3
TGTGCCAGCAGCCAAGATGACGTGAGCACAGATAGGCAGTATTTT
CASSQDDVSTDRQYF
>.|.|TRBV5-1|TRBJ2-7
TGCGCCAGCAGACAAGAAGAGACAGCGTACTCCTACGACCAGTACTTC
CASRQEETAYSYDQYF
>.|.|TRBV4-2|TRBJ2-7
TGTGCCAGTAGCCAAGATCCGATAGGGGGCTACGAGCAGTACTTC
CASSQDPIGGYEQYF
>.|.|TRBV20-1|TRBJ2-6
TGCAGTGCTAGAGACCGGGGGACAGCCGGGTCTGGGGCCAACGTCCTGACTTTC
CSARDRGTAGSGANVLTF
>once|TRBD2|TRBV11-2|TRBJ2-5
TGTGTCAGTAGCTTACGACTAGCAGAGTACCAAGAGACCCAGTACTTC
CVSSLRLAEYQETQYF
>many|.|TRBV11-2|TRBJ1-2
TGTGCCAGCAGCTCCGATGGACACGACTATGGCTACACCTTC
CASSSDGHDYGYTF
>many|.|TRBV5-6|TRBJ1-2
TGTGCCAGCAGCCCCCACCGGACGAATAGCTATGGCTACACCTTC
CASSPHRTNSYGYTF
>.|.|TRBV30|TRBJ1-1
TGTGCCTGGAGTCCCCCCTCCGCAGTGAACACTGAAGCTTTCTTT
CAWSPPSAVNTEAFF
>.|.|TRBV5-1|TRBJ2-7
TGCGCCAGCAGCTTGGAGAGCCTACGACAGTACTTC
CASSLESLRQYF
>.|.|TRBV4-2|TRBJ2-1
TGTGCCAGCAGCCAAGAACATGGAGGGCTGAAAGAGCAGTTCTTC
CASSQEHGGLKEQFF
>.|TRBD2|TRBV28|TRBJ2-1
TGTGCCAGCAGTGACACTAGCGGCAGGAGATACAATGAGCAGTTCTTC
CASSDTSGRRYNEQFF
>once|.|TRBV7-9|TRBJ2-7
TGTGCCAGCGGCCGCGGGGACAGAGCGTACGAGCAGTACTTC
CASGRGDRAYEQYF
>many|.|TRBV10-3|TRBJ2-7
TGTGCCATCAGTGGGGGGGCTGGCGAGCAGTACTTC
CAISGGAGEQYF
>.|.|TRBV28|TRBJ2-2
TGTGCCAGCAGTGAGAGGAACAGCTTACACACCGGGGAGCTGTTTTTT
CASSERNSLHTGELFF
>.|TRBD2|TRBV6-1|TRBJ2-7
TGTGCCAGCAGTTTGACTAGCGGGAGCAACTACGAGCAGTACTTC
CASSLTSGSNYEQYF
>.|TRBD2|TRBV11-2|TRBJ2-1
TGTGCCAGCAACCCCGGACTAGCGCGCTACAATGAGCAGTTCTTC
CASNPGLARYNEQFF
>.|.|TRBV14|TRBJ1-1
TGTGCCGGCAGTCCCAAGAGGGGTGGGTGGAACACTGAAGCTTTCTTT
CAGSPKRGGWNTEAFF
>few|.|TRBV12-3/TRBV12-4|TRBJ1-2
TGTGCCAGCAGTTTAGCAGTTCGTGGCTACACCTTC
CASSLAVRGYTF
>few|.|TRBV7-3|TRBJ2-2
TGTGCCAGCGGGAAAGGGACACAGAACACCGGGGAGCTGTTTTTT
CASGKGTQNTGELFF
>few|TRBD2|TRBV5-5|TRBJ2-3
TGTGCCGGCACCTCCGGGACTAGTGGGGGGACAGATACGCAGTATTTT
CAGTSGTSGGTDTQYF
>many|TRBD2|TRBV6-5|TRBJ2-1
TGTGCCAGCACCCCCAGAGCGGGAGTTTTTAATGAGCAGTTCTTC
CASTPRAGVFNEQFF
>.|TRBD2|TRBV11-3|TRBJ2-1
TGTGCCAACAGCCTCGGACTAGCGGGATCGGGGAGTGAGCAGTTCTTC
CANSLGLAGSGSEQFF
>.|TRBD2|TRBV11-3|TRBJ2-3
TGTGCCAGCAGCTTATATCCGGGGGGATCCACAGATATGCTGTATTTT
CASSLYPGGSTDMLYF
>.|.|TRBV5-8|TRBJ2-3
TGTGCCAGCAGCCTCGGGAGCGCAGGTGGAAGGGATACGCAGTATTTT
CASSLGSAGGRDTQYF
>.|TRBD1|TRBV28|TRBJ1-5
TGTACCAGCAGTTGGTTGGGACAGGGGGGTAATCAGTCCCAGCATTTT
CTSSWLGQGGNQSQHF
>.|.|TRBV11-1|TRBJ1-1
TGTATCAGCAGCTTAAATCACGCAGGGTACGCTCTCTTT
CISSLNHAGYALF
>.|.|TRBV7-8|TRBJ2-1
TGTGCCTGCAGCCGTCGGAGCGGAACCTACAATGAGCAGTTCTTC
CACSRRSGTYNEQFF
>.|.|TRBV12-3/TRBV12-4|TRBJ1-1
TGTGCCAGCAGTTTAGGCCGTAGAGAAGCTGTCTTT
CASSLGRREAVF
>.|TRBD1|TRBV18|TRBJ1-1
TGTGCCAGCCCACCAGTGGGACAGTTCACTGAAGCTTTCTTT
CASPPVGQFTEAFF
>.|.|TRBV12-3/TRBV12-4|TRBJ2-7
TGTGCCAGCAGTTTATACAGGGCCCCTTACGAGCAGTACTTC
CASSLYRAPYEQYF
>.|.|TRBV6-1|TRBJ2-5
TGCGCCCGCACTAGGACAGCCCTTCAAGAGACTCAGTACTTC
CARTRTALQETQYF
>many|TRBD2|TRBV10-3|TRBJ2-3
TGTGCCATCAGTGGGACTAGCGGAGGGGCAGATACGCAGTATTTT
CAISGTSGGADTQYF
>.|.|TRBV30|TRBJ2-1
TGTGCCTGGAGTGTAGACATTGGGGGATTTGAGCAGCTCTTC
CAWSVDIGGFEQLF
>.|.|TRBV5-1|TRBJ1-2
TGCGCCAGCAGCTTGGCGGCAGGACTAAACTATGGCTACACCTTC
CASSLAAGLNYGYTF
>.|.|TRBV2|TRBJ2-1
TGTGCCAGCACCAGTTCGCGGGTCTACAATGAGCAGTTCTTC
CASTSSRVYNEQFF
>.|TRBD2|TRBV4-1|TRBJ2-2
TGCGTCAGGAGCCAAGTCGGGACTAGAATTGGCGGGGAGCTGTTTTTT
CVRSQVGTRIGGELFF
>many|TRBD1|TRBV12-3/TRBV12-4|TRBJ2-5
TGTGCCAGCAGTGAAAGGGGGCCTTGGAAGACCCAGTACTTC
CASSERGPWKTQYF
>.|TRBD2|TRBV25-1|TRBJ2-3
TGTGCCAGACTAAGTAGCGGGAGGACGCAGTATTTT
CARLSSGRTQYF
>once|.|TRBV14|TRBJ1-1
TGTGCCAGCAGCCACTTAGACGGCTATAAGGTTGAAGCTTTCTTT
CASSHLDGYKVEAFF
>medium-sized|.|TRBV11-2|TRBJ1-5
TGTGCCAGCAGCTTAGACGGTATGAGCAATCAGCCCCAGCATTTT
CASSLDGMSNQPQHF
>.|.|TRBV28|TRBJ2-7
TGTGCCAGCAGTCCATTAATGGGAGGGGGGGACTACGAGCAGTACTTC
CASSPLMGGGDYEQYF
>.|.|TRBV5-1|TRBJ2-7
TGCGCCAGAAGACGACAGGAGACCTACGAGCAGTGCTTC
CARRRQETYEQCF
>.|.|TRBV11-3|TRBJ2-1
TGTGCCAGCGCCTTAGGGGAGACTAGGGTACACAATGAGCAGTTCTTC
CASALGETRVHNEQFF
>.|.|TRBV5-1|TRBJ2-2
TGCACCAGCAGCAGTTGGGGAATCGGGGAGCTGTTTTTT
CTSSSWGIGELFF
>many|.|TRBV7-9|TRBJ2-7
TGTGCCAGCAGCTTAATGGGGGGCTCCACCTACGAGCAGTACTTC
CASSLMGGSTYEQYF
>.|TRBD2|TRBV11-2|TRBJ2-7
TGTGCCAGCAGCTTAGAACCAGAGGGAGGGCCCTCCGAGCAGTACTTC
CASSLEPEGGPSEQYF
>.|TRBD2|TRBV5-1|TRBJ2-5
TGCGCCAGCAGCGGGACTAGCAGACAAGAGATCCAGTACTTC
CASSGTSRQEIQYF
>few|.|TRBV11-2|TRBJ2-5
TGTGCCAGCAGCCCAGGCGAGGCCCAGTACTTC
CASSPGEAQYF
>many|.|TRBV12-3/TRBV12-4|TRBJ2-3
TGTGCCAGCAGACGACAGTATAAGAGCACAGATACGCAGTATTTT
CASRRQYKSTDTQYF
>few|.|TRBV30|TRBJ2-1
TGTGCCTGGAGAAAGGGGACAGTTGGGGGGGTCAATGAGCAGTTCTTC
CAWRKGTVGGVNEQFF
>.|.|TRBV28|TRBJ1-1
TGTGTCAGCAGTTCCTACCTCAGGGTAGAAGCTTTCTTT
CVSSSYLRVEAFF
>few|.|TRBV5-1|TRBJ2-3
TGCGCCAGCATGCTCTCTGGCACAGATACGCAGTATTTT
CASMLSGTDTQYF
>many|TRBD1|TRBV7-8|TRBJ1-1
TGTGCCAGCAGCCCACGGGACAGAATGAACACTGAAGCTTTCTTT
CASSPRDRMNTEAFF
>.|.|TRBV11-2|TRBJ2-3
TGTGCCAGCAGCTTAGTTAGGAGCACGGACACGCAGTATTTT
CASSLVRSTDTQYF